This T cell receptor (beta chain) is from a study of sequential checkpoint blockade in melanoma. Noted treatment: randomized to nivolumab then ipilimumab (arm A) or the reverse (arm B). From thawed PBMCs, live CD3+CD8+ cells negative for CD19 and CD56 were sorted. This CDR3 spans 15 amino acids. Germline V gives CDR1 MDHEN, CDR2 SYDVKM. Here immunoSEQ multiplex PCR was the method, and the copy in TCRdb shows in-frame clones only, minus some. The top ten clones hold 4.5% to 7% of a sample with approximately 34,000 clones, approximately 84% of them seen once. This clone has just one count. This chain uses TRBV28 with TRBJ2-5; the match to TRBD2 covers 8 bases. The J call may be incorrect, as the DNA end agrees better with TRBJ2-7. The starting material was CD8+ T cells sorted from blood (inferred from file names), obtained from a patient given nivolumab and ipilimumab in sequence. The source of this sequence is a human donor with melanoma. In nucleotides, the CDR3 is TGTGCCAGCAGTCAGCCGGGACTAGTTTCCCACGAGCAGTACTTC. It encodes CASSQPGLVSHEQYF.